These 10 T cell receptor beta chains were sequenced from one sample in a study of cytomegalovirus exposure and HLA in healthy donors. TCRdb's table, derived via immunoSEQ multiplex PCR, lists solely in-frame clones and lacks some. The data show about 360,000 clones, roughly 85% seen once. Sequenced input: PBMCs. The origin of the receptors is a young woman in good health and CMV-seronegative.

This chain uses TRBV5-1 with TRBJ2-3, with 8 nucleotides matching TRBD2. The CDR3 sequence is 16 residues long. In germline, CDR1 is SGHRS, CDR2 YFSETQ. With V trimmed by 7 bases and J by 4 bases, 14 bases remained unmatched. CDR3 loop: CASSLGGSGVADTQYF. DNA for the CDR3: TGCGCCAGCTCACTTGGAGGTAGCGGGGTAGCAGATACGCAGTATTTT.

The chain couples TRBV27 to TRBJ1-1; weak D call: TRBD1 (6 bases). Germline V lookup: CDR1 MNHEY, CDR2 SMNVEV (reference sequence). Trimming pared 0 bases from V and 6 bases from J, leaving 8 bases between. The CDR3 runs to 13 residues. The CDR3 reads CASSLSGGAEAFF. DNA for the CDR3: TGTGCCAGCAGTTTATCAGGGGGAGCTGAAGCTTTCTTT.

This clone appeared a few times. This chain links TRBV4-1 with TRBJ2-7; 7 positions agree with TRBD1. This CDR3 region has 13 residues. Germline-derived CDR1 and CDR2 are MGHRA and YSYEKL. V lost 3 bases, J lost 3 bases, and 2 bases stayed unmatched. The CDR3 loop is CASSHGTVYEQYF. The CDR3 DNA follows: TGCGCCAGCAGCCATGGGACAGTCTACGAGCAGTACTTC.

In its sample, this clone was seen once. This sequence joins TRBV11-2 and TRBJ2-3; 13 bases map to TRBD2. CDR3 length: 18 amino acids. Germline V lookup: CDR1 SGHAT, CDR2 FQNNGV. The V segment lost 4 bases and the J segment 3 bases; nucleotides outside the gene matches: 10. The CDR3 loop reads CASSSRRTSGSRTDTQYF. DNA for the CDR3: TGTGCCAGCAGCTCCAGAAGGACTAGCGGGAGTAGGACAGATACGCAGTATTTT.

The chain recombines TRBV5-1 with TRBJ1-2; D is perhaps TRBD1 (5 bases). The germline V gene has CDR1 SGHRS and CDR2 YFSETQ. The CDR3 covers 14 residues. Trimming removed 3 bases at V and 3 bases at J, with 12 bases between. In nucleotides, the CDR3 is TGCGCCAGCAGCTCCGGGGGGTCTGACTATGGCTACACCTTC. Translation gives CASSSGGSDYGYTF.

The CDR3 region is CASSLAELAGGDNEQFF. As DNA, the CDR3 is TGTGCCAGCAGCCTTGCGGAGCTAGCGGGGGGGGACAATGAGCAGTTCTTC. This sequence joins TRBV9 and TRBJ2-1; 12 nucleotides align to TRBD2. CDR1 and CDR2 from the germline V gene are SGDLS and YYNGEE. Trimming took 4 bases from V and 5 from J; bases not matched to a gene: 10. The CDR3 runs 17 residues.

The chain couples TRBV6-1 to TRBJ1-1, with 7 bases fitting TRBD1. V lost 1 base to trimming and J lost 10 bases; unmatched junction nucleotides: 6. The CDR3 runs 13 residues. The germline V gene has CDR1 MNHNS and CDR2 SASEGT. In DNA form, the CDR3 reads TGTGCCAGCAGTGAAGGAGGACAGGACAGAGCTTTCTTT. This translates into CASSEGGQDRAFF.

This clone was detected only a few times. The chain recombines TRBV19 with TRBJ1-5, with D maybe TRBD1 (5 bases). CDR3 length equals 14 residues. Looked up from germline, CDR1 is LNHDA and CDR2 is SQIVND (reference sequence). Trimming pared 7 bases from V and 3 bases from J, leaving 13 bases between. For the CDR3, the DNA is TGTGCCAGTATCTTGGACAAGCTCAATCAGCCCCAGCATTTT. Translating gives CASILDKLNQPQHF.

This clone was seen a handful of times. The CDR3 here is CASSQDGAGQYNSPLHF. CDR3 nucleotides: TGCGCCAGCAGCCAAGATGGGGCGGGACAGTATAATTCACCCCTCCACTTT. V usage is TRBV4-1 and J usage is TRBJ1-6, with 7 bases identical to TRBD1. Per germline, CDR1 MGHRA and CDR2 YSYEKL. This CDR3 is built from 17 residues. V trimming: 0 bases; J trimming: 4 bases; junction bases outside the gene matches: 6.

The gene calls are TRBV5-6 and TRBJ1-2; D is unclear. V gave up 2 bases and J gave up 0 bases, with 11 bases separating them. CDR1 SGHDT and CDR2 YYEEEE come from the germline V gene. The CDR3 extends over 15 amino acids. The CDR3: CASSFYPGSNYGYTF. CDR3 bases: TGTGCCAGCAGCTTTTACCCGGGGTCTAACTATGGCTACACCTTC.